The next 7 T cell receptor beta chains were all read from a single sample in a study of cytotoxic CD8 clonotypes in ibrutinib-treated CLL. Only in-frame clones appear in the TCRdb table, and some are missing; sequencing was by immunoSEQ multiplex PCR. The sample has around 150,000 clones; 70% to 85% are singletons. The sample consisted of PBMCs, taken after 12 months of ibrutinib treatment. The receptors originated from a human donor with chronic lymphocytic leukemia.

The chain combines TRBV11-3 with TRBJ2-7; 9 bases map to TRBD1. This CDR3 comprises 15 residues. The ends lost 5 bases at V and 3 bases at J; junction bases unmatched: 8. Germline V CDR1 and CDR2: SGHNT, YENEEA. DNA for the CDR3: TGTGCCAGCAGCCAATTACCGGGACAGGGCTACGAGCAGTACTTC. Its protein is CASSQLPGQGYEQYF.

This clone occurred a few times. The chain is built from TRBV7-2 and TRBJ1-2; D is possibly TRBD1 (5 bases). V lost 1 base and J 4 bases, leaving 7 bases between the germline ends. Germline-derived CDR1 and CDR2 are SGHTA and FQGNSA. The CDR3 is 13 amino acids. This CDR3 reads CASSLEQGYGYTF. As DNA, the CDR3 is TGTGCCAGCAGCTTAGAGCAGGGCTATGGCTACACCTTC.

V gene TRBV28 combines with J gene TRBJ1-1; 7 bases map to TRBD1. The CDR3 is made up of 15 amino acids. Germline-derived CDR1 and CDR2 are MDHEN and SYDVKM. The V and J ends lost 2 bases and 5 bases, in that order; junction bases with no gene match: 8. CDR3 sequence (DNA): TGTGCCAGCAGTTTAGGAGGGGGCGGAGGAACTGAAGCTTTCTTT. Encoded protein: CASSLGGGGGTEAFF.

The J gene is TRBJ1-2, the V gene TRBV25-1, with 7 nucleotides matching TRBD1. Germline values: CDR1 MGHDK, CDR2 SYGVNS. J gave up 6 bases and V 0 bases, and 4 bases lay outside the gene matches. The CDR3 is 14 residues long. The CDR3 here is CASSEYTGAHGYTF. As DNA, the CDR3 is TGTGCCAGCAGTGAATATACAGGGGCTCATGGCTACACCTTC.

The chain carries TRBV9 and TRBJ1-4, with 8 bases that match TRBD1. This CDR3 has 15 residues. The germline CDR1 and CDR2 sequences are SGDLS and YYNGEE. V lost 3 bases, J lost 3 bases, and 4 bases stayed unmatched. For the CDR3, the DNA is TGTGCCAGCAGCGCCCGGACAGGGTCTAATGAAAAACTGTTTTTT. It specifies CASSARTGSNEKLFF.

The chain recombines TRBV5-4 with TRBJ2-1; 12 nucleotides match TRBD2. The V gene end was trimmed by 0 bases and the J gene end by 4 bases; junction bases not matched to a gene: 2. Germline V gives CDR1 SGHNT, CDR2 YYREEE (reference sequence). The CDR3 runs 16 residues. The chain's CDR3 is CASSLALAGGYNEQFF. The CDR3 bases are TGTGCCAGCAGCTTGGCCCTAGCGGGAGGGTACAATGAGCAGTTCTTC.

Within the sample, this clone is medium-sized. CDR3 sequence (DNA): TGTGCCAGCAGTGACTCTGGGTCAGGAGGCAATGAGCAGTTCTTC. This gives the protein CASSDSGSGGNEQFF. J is TRBJ2-1 and V is TRBV6-4; D is perhaps TRBD2 (5 bases). The germline V gene has CDR1 MRHNA and CDR2 SNTAGT. There are 15 residues in the CDR3. Trimming removed 0 bases at V and 6 bases at J, with 12 bases between.